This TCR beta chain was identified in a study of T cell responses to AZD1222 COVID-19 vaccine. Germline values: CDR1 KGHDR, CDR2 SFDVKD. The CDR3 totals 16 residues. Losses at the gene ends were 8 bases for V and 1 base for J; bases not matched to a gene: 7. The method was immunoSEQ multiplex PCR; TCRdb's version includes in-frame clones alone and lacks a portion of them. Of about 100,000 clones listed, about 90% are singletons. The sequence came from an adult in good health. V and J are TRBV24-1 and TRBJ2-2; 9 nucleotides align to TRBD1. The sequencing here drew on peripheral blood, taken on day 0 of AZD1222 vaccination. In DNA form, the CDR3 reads TGTGCCACCATCCCCGGACAGGGGATGAACACCGGGGAGCTGTTTTTT. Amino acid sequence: CATIPGQGMNTGELFF.